What follows is one T cell receptor beta chain and its context. TCRdb's table, derived via immunoSEQ multiplex PCR, lists solely in-frame clones and lacks some. Of fewer than 250,000 clones in the sample, about four fifths are singletons; the top ten hold approximately 4%. These data are taken from a study of blood T cell repertoires in COVID-19. Germline V gene data show CDR1 as LNHDA and CDR2 as SQIVND (reference sequence). Trimming pared 6 bases from V and 3 bases from J, leaving 11 bases between. The length of the CDR3 is 13 residues. The sequencing input was PBMCs or T cells enriched from blood (not recorded which). The origin of this receptor is a woman in her thirties or forties who had been exposed to COVID-19. The chain joins TRBV19 to TRBJ1-1; D might be TRBD1 (5 bases). The DNA of the CDR3 is TGTGCCAGTAGCCCGGGGGTCTACACTGAAGCTTTCTTT. This gives the protein CASSPGVYTEAFF.